The next 10 T cell receptor beta chains were all read from a single sample in a study of blood T cell repertoires in COVID-19 (TCRdb year 2020). The library relied on the immunoSEQ multiplex PCR assay. TCRdb limited this immuneACCESS table to in-frame rearrangements with V and J called. A share of clones is missing; checked studies link under half to unresolved V genes, and the rest is unexplained. The sample includes about 210,000 clones, with around 81% observed a single time. More than 10% of the sample is in the top ten clones. Sequencing was performed on peripheral blood. The origin of the receptors is a human donor in a cohort sampled during active COVID-19.

The chain's CDR3 is CASSLYNQPQHF. CDR3 nucleotide sequence: TGTGCCAGCAGCCTATACAATCAGCCCCAGCATTTT. The rearrangement joins TRBV5-6 to TRBJ1-5; D remains ambiguous. The CDR3 is made up of 12 amino acids. Between the trimmed V and J ends, which lost 4 bases and 3 bases, there was a span of 5 bases. The germline gives CDR1 SGHDT, CDR2 YYEEEE.

The rearrangement links TRBV24-1 to TRBJ1-1, with a weak D call TRBD1 (5 bases). The CDR3 contains 14 residues. Deletions cut 9 bases from V and 8 bases from J, with 21 bases between. The germline CDR1 and CDR2 sequences are KGHDR and SFDVKD. Here the CDR3 reads CATSSTGGVGEAFF. The CDR3 nucleotides are TGTGCCACCTCATCGACGGGGGGAGTTGGGGAAGCTTTCTTT.

The V and J genes are TRBV19 and TRBJ2-1, with 8 bases aligning to TRBD2. V trimming: 7 bases; J trimming: 0 bases; junction bases outside the gene matches: 17. Germline CDR1 and CDR2: LNHDA and SQIVND (reference sequence). CDR3 length: 19 residues. DNA of the CDR3: TGTGCCAGTACCATGGGGGCTAGCGGGCACCTAAGCTCCTACAATGAGCAGTTCTTC. It encodes CASTMGASGHLSSYNEQFF.

The rearrangement joins TRBV20-1 to TRBJ2-1; 11 bases fit TRBD2. This CDR3 has 13 residues. Germline loops: CDR1 DFQATT, CDR2 SNEGSKA (reference sequence). V shed 3 bases, J shed 9 bases, and the junction held 4 bases outside the gene matches. The CDR3 reads CSASLAGGFEQFF. The CDR3, as DNA: TGCAGTGCTAGTCTAGCGGGAGGTTTTGAGCAGTTCTTC.

This clone was seen only once. This chain uses TRBV3-1 (or the pseudogene TRBV3-2) with TRBJ2-1; 9 bases align to TRBD2. Germline trimming cut 2 bases from V and 8 bases from J; bases unmatched to any gene: 10. This CDR3 comprises 16 residues. Germline CDR1 is LGHDT and CDR2 is YNNKEL (reference sequence). The CDR3 region has the DNA TGTGCCAGCAGCCAATTTAGCGGGGGCCAACGGGATGAGCAGTTCTTC. Its protein is CASSQFSGGQRDEQFF.

The rearrangement joins TRBV7-2 to TRBJ2-7, with D possibly matching TRBD2 (5 bases). The CDR3 length is 15 residues. Trimming removed 1 base at V and 2 bases at J, with 12 bases between. Germline lookup yields CDR1 SGHTA and CDR2 FQGNSA. This chain's CDR3 is CASSLDSGFTYEQYF. The CDR3 DNA reads as TGTGCCAGCAGCTTAGATTCGGGGTTTACCTACGAGCAGTACTTC.

J is TRBJ1-1 and V is TRBV2, with D tentatively TRBD1 (6 bases). The CDR3 is 11 residues long. Germline CDR1 is SNHLY and CDR2 is FYNNEI. Trimming removed 7 bases at V and 6 bases at J, with 9 bases between. CDR3: CASKGVPEAFF. In DNA, the CDR3 is TGTGCCAGCAAGGGGGTTCCTGAAGCTTTCTTT.

The chain has TRBV6-4 and TRBJ2-2, with D maybe TRBD2 (6 bases). CDR1 MRHNA and CDR2 SNTAGT come from the germline V gene. This CDR3 region has 17 residues. V gave up 8 bases and J gave up 2 bases, with 21 bases separating them. The CDR3 sequence: CASGKNHREPNTGELFF. As DNA, the CDR3 is TGTGCCAGCGGGAAAAATCACCGGGAGCCAAACACCGGGGAGCTGTTTTTT.

This clone was recorded a few times. The V call is TRBV6-5, the J call TRBJ1-6; possibly TRBD1 for D (6 bases). V lost 4 bases and J 10 bases, leaving 14 bases between the germline ends. This CDR3 contains 14 residues. CDR1 and CDR2 from the germline V gene are MNHEY and SVGAGI. CDR3 nucleotide sequence: TGTGCCAGCAGTTCGGACAGCACCCCCTCACCCCTCCACTTT. It specifies CASSSDSTPSPLHF.

This clone came up a few times. The chain combines TRBV6-6 with TRBJ1-5; the match to TRBD1 covers 8 bases. This CDR3 has 12 amino acids. V was clipped by 7 bases and J by 7 bases; unmatched bases: 3. The germline gives CDR1 MNHNY, CDR2 SVGAGI (reference sequence). In DNA form, the CDR3 reads TGTGCCAGCAAGACAGGGGACCAGCCCCAGCATTTT. It specifies CASKTGDQPQHF.